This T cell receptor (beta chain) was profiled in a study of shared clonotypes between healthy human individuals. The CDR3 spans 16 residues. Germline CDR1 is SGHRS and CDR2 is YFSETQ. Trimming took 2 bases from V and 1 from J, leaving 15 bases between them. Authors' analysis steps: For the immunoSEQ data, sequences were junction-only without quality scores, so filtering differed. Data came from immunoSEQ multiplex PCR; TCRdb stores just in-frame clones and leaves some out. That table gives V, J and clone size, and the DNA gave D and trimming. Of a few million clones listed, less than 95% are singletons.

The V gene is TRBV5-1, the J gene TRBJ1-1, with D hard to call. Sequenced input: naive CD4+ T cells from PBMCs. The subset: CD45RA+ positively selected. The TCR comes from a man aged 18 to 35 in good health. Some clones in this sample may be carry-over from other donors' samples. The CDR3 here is CASSFTSVSPNTEAFF. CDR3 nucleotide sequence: TGCGCCAGCAGCTTTACCTCGGTCAGCCCGAACACTGAAGCTTTCTTT. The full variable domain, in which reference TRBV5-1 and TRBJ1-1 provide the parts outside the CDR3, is KAGVTQTPRYLIKTRGQQVTLSCSPISGHRSVSWYQQTPGQGLQFLFEYFSETQRNKGNFPGRFSGRQFSNSRSEMNVSTLELGDSALYLCASSFTSVSPNTEAFFGQGTRLTVV.